These 8 T cell receptor beta chains were all obtained from the same sample, sequenced in a study of technical replicates of blood from a handful of donors. TCRdb's table, derived via immunoSEQ multiplex PCR, lists solely in-frame clones and lacks some. The sample records 70,000 or so clones, over 80% being singletons. Sequencing was performed on PBMCs. Source of these receptors: a human donor in good health. Some clones in this sample may be carry-over from other donors' samples.

The CDR3 region is CASGLVLTGQSETQYF. The CDR3 DNA is TGTGCTAGTGGTTTGGTACTGACAGGGCAATCAGAGACCCAGTACTTC. The chain is built from TRBV12-5 and TRBJ2-5; TRBD1 aligns across 7 bases. Germline values: CDR1 LGHNT, CDR2 FRNRAP. The trim removed 0 bases at V and 4 bases at J, leaving 8 bases unmatched. There are 16 residues in the CDR3.

The J gene is TRBJ2-5, the V gene TRBV7-2; possible D gene TRBD2, 6 bases. This CDR3 region has 14 residues. Germline lookup yields CDR1 SGHTA and CDR2 FQGNSA. V lost 3 bases and J 5 bases, leaving 13 bases between the germline ends. Written as DNA, the CDR3 is TGTGCCAGCAGCTTCGGGGGAGGCGAGGAGACCCAGTACTTC. The encoded protein is CASSFGGGEETQYF.

This clone occurred a few times. This sequence joins TRBV5-4 and TRBJ1-1; D is undetermined. Trimming removed 0 bases from V and 0 bases from J, with 3 bases in between. The CDR3 sequence is 13 residues long. Germline values: CDR1 SGHNT, CDR2 YYREEE (reference sequence). CDR3 loop: CASSLVLNTEAFF. CDR3 nucleotides: TGTGCCAGCAGCTTGGTCTTGAACACTGAAGCTTTCTTT.

The rearrangement uses TRBV2 and TRBJ2-3, with 7 bases identical to TRBD2. CDR3 length: 16 amino acids. The V and J ends lost 1 base and 2 bases, in that order; junction bases with no gene match: 6. In germline, CDR1 is SNHLY, CDR2 FYNNEI. CDR3 region: CASSEGLAENTDTQYF. The CDR3 region has the DNA TGTGCCAGCAGTGAAGGGCTAGCGGAGAACACAGATACGCAGTATTTT.

The chain has TRBV6-6 and TRBJ2-3; D is possibly TRBD1 (6 bases). The CDR3 has 16 residues. The V end lost 2 bases, the J end lost 2 bases, and 14 bases lay between the germline ends. Germline V gene data show CDR1 as MNHNY and CDR2 as SVGAGI (reference sequence). CDR3 amino acids: CASSYGQSPNTDTQYF. The CDR3 DNA is TGTGCCAGCAGTTACGGACAGTCCCCTAACACAGATACGCAGTATTTT.

The genes are TRBV27 and TRBJ1-5, with D unresolved. Germline CDR1 reads MNHEY; CDR2 reads SMNVEV (reference sequence). V lost 8 bases and J lost 9, with 5 bases in between. CDR3 length equals 9 residues. The CDR3 region is CASGLPQHF. The CDR3 DNA reads TGTGCCAGCGGCTTGCCCCAGCATTTT.

This chain uses TRBV7-2 with TRBJ2-7; the D is unclear. Looked up from germline, CDR1 is SGHTA and CDR2 is FQGNSA. V was pared by 0 bases and J by 6 bases, with 3 bases between. The CDR3 extends over 11 amino acids. CDR3 in amino acids: CASSLALEQYF. The CDR3 region has the DNA TGTGCCAGCAGCTTAGCTCTCGAGCAGTACTTC.

The sample holds one count of this clone. The chain carries TRBV13 and TRBJ2-2; TRBD2 matches 7 bases. This CDR3 has 15 amino acids. CDR1 is PRHDT and CDR2 is FYEKMQ in the germline V gene (reference sequence). J was trimmed by 6 bases and V by 8 bases; bases with no gene match: 12. CDR3 sequence: CASGTRKSGAGELFF. In DNA form, the CDR3 reads TGTGCCAGCGGCACGCGAAAGAGCGGGGCCGGGGAGCTGTTTTTT. The entire variable domain, with the rest obtained from reference TRBV13 and TRBJ2-2, is as follows: AAGVIQSPRHLIKEKRETATLKCYPIPRHDTVYWYQQGPGQDPQFLISFYEKMQSDKGSIPDRFSAQQFSDYHSELNMSSLELGDSALYFCASGTRKSGAGELFFGEGSRLTVL.